The source of this TCR beta chain is a study of vaccination and CD4 T cells after COVID-19. Background on the study: Convalescent study patients returned SARS-CoV-2 positive nasal swab PCR results, with several mild cases and one severe. General study findings and limits: A nonsignificant rise from about 20 to 38 was seen in the median number of SARS-CoV-2-reactive clonotypes.

Treatment here: roughly 11-day PBMC culture with coronavirus spike peptide pools or control peptides (ViraFEST assay). Following expansion of antigen-specific T cells with peptide pools, ViraFEST then sequenced TCRs. With about 9 days of culture completed, CD4+ T cells were isolated by negative selection. This clonotype turned up a few times. The antigen is unknown. Cultured CD4+ T cells had their DNA profiled by the Oncomine TCR Beta short-read assay. Using its own MiXCR run on the PCR reads, TCRdb lists one record per CDR3 protein. The sample shows more than 10,000 distinct CDR3 sequences, roughly 46% of them seen only once. The length of the CDR3 is 14 residues. Germline V gives CDR1 SEHNR, CDR2 FQNEAQ (reference sequence). The V end lost 10 bases, the J end lost 3 bases, and 16 bases lay between the germline ends.

The source material was CD4+ T cells from blood, cultured in vitro, sampled after SARS-CoV-2 vaccination. This rearrangement joins TRBV7-9 to TRBJ2-1; D gene uncertain. The TCR originated in a human donor who had recovered from COVID-19. The CDR3 DNA sequence: TGTGCCATCGATCGGGCCCGACGCTACAATGAGCAGTTCTTC. Its translation is CAIDRARRYNEQFF.